A single sample gave rise to the 29 T cell receptor beta chains below, sequenced in a study of control samples from healthy donors and cancer patients. Sequencing used immunoSEQ multiplex PCR; TCRdb keeps in-frame clones, though not all of them. The sample holds about 80,000 clones; around 83% are singletons and the top ten take around a tenth. Sequenced input: PBMCs. These receptors all come from a man aged 55 to 70 with head and neck cancer.

In this sample, this clone turned up once. The J gene is TRBJ2-7, the V gene TRBV6-6, with 8 positions matching TRBD1. V lost 2 bases and J lost 7; bases outside the gene matches: 7. This CDR3 has 14 amino acids. Germline values: CDR1 MNHNY, CDR2 SVGAGI (reference sequence). The CDR3 nucleotides read TGTGCCAGCAGTTACGCCCAGGGGGCAGGTGAGCAGTACTTC. As protein: CASSYAQGAGEQYF.

The chain has TRBV7-2 and TRBJ2-3; TRBD2 matches at 8 bases. The CDR3 is made up of 16 amino acids. V shed 4 bases, J shed 7 bases, and the junction held 13 bases outside the gene matches. CDR1 is SGHTA, CDR2 FQGNSA, per germline. CDR3 nucleotides: TGTGCCAGCAGCTATGGGACTAGTTTGGGCGCGTATACGCAGTATTTT. Translated, it gives CASSYGTSLGAYTQYF.

This clone was seen once. The chain couples TRBV11-3 to TRBJ2-1; D is perhaps TRBD1 or TRBD2 (6 bases each). This CDR3 is built from 15 residues. The germline V and J ends were trimmed by 5 bases and 7 bases, with 18 bases remaining between them. The germline CDR1 and CDR2 sequences are SGHNT and YENEEA. CDR3 amino acids: CASSRGGRRQNEQFF. The CDR3 DNA reads TGTGCCAGCAGCCGAGGGGGGCGCCGGCAAAATGAGCAGTTCTTC.

The chain is built from TRBV27 and TRBJ2-7, with TRBD2 matching over 7 bases. The CDR3 length is 19 residues. The germline gives CDR1 MNHEY, CDR2 SMNVEV (reference sequence). V was pared by 3 bases and J by 6 bases, with 23 bases of the junction left unmatched. The CDR3 reads CASSFSQPPRRDYRVEQYF. The CDR3 DNA sequence: TGTGCCAGCAGTTTTTCCCAGCCTCCCCGCCGGGACTATCGAGTCGAGCAGTACTTC.

This clone has more than one count but fewer than ten. The chain has TRBV18 and TRBJ1-1; 10 bases are shared with TRBD1. This CDR3 spans 16 amino acids. V gave up 0 bases and J gave up 11 bases; unmatched junction bases: 12. Germline CDR1 KGHSH, CDR2 LQKENI. CDR3 coding DNA: TGTGCCAGCTCACCACCGTTGGGGACAGGGGTTAATAAGGCTTTCTTT. Protein product: CASSPPLGTGVNKAFF.

This rearrangement joins TRBV7-8 to TRBJ1-1; TRBD1 matches 9 bases. CDR1 SGHVS and CDR2 FQNEAQ come from the germline V gene. The CDR3 totals 17 residues. J was trimmed by 5 bases and V by 8 bases; bases with no gene match: 18. The CDR3 sequence is CASCQPPGQGFRTEAFF. The CDR3 region has the DNA TGTGCCAGCTGTCAGCCGCCGGGACAGGGTTTTAGAACTGAAGCTTTCTTT.

V is TRBV7-9 and J is TRBJ1-4; TRBD1 is a possible D gene (5 bases). This CDR3 has 14 amino acids. The germline gives CDR1 SEHNR, CDR2 FQNEAQ (reference sequence). V lost 1 base, J lost 8 bases, and 11 bases lay in between. This chain's CDR3 is CASSLDGAREKLFF. The CDR3 DNA follows: TGTGCCAGCAGCTTAGATGGGGCGCGCGAAAAACTGTTTTTT. Full variable domain (outside the CDR3, taken from reference TRBV7-9 and TRBJ1-4): DTGVSQNPRHKITKRGQNVTFRCDPISEHNRLYWYRQTLGQGPEFLTYFQNEAQLEKSRLLSDRFSAERPKGSFSTLEIQRTEQGDSAMYLCASSLDGAREKLFFGSGTQLSVL.

The genes are TRBV5-1 and TRBJ2-3; 12 positions agree with TRBD2. V trimming: 3 bases; J trimming: 7 bases; junction bases outside the gene matches: 3. The CDR3 is 14 amino acids. Germline CDR1 SGHRS, CDR2 YFSETQ. CDR3 region: CASSYTSGRNTQYF. The CDR3 nucleotides read TGCGCCAGCAGCTACACTAGCGGGAGGAATACGCAGTATTTT.

V is TRBV15 and J is TRBJ2-3, with no clear D. The ends were cut back, 1 base at V and 4 bases at J, with 9 bases in the middle. The CDR3 is 14 amino acids. The V gene's germline CDR1 is LNHNV and CDR2 YYDKDF (reference sequence). The DNA of the CDR3 is TGTGCCACCAGCAGAGTCTCCAGTGCAGATACGCAGTATTTT. It encodes CATSRVSSADTQYF.

The V gene is TRBV30, the J gene TRBJ1-1; no reliable D call. V was trimmed by 3 bases and J by 6 bases, leaving 17 bases between them. CDR3 length: 14 amino acids. Germline V lookup: CDR1 GTSNPN, CDR2 SVGIG (reference sequence). The CDR3 is CAWSNRGPKSEAFF. The CDR3 DNA reads TGTGCCTGGAGCAACCGAGGGCCAAAGTCTGAAGCTTTCTTT.

The chain couples TRBV6-1 to TRBJ2-5, with D perhaps matching TRBD1 (5 bases). The germline V gene has CDR1 MNHNS and CDR2 SASEGT. V lost 2 bases to trimming and J lost 5 bases, with 9 bases between them. The CDR3 is made up of 13 amino acids. The DNA of the CDR3 is TGTGCCAGCAGTGAACAGGGTTGGGAGACCCAGTACTTC. As protein: CASSEQGWETQYF.

This clone was detected a few times. The J gene is TRBJ2-3, the V gene TRBV9, with D perhaps matching TRBD1 (6 bases). Trimming stripped 4 bases from V and 8 bases from J, with 23 bases between. Germline loops: CDR1 SGDLS, CDR2 YYNGEE. The CDR3 sequence is 16 residues long. The CDR3 DNA sequence: TGTGCCAGCAGCCTCCTCCCAGGGGACGTTACGGCTACGCAGTATTTT. It yields the protein CASSLLPGDVTATQYF.

This clone was seen once. This chain joins TRBV7-6 and TRBJ2-6; 7 bases line up with TRBD2. CDR3 size: 18 residues. Germline CDR1 and CDR2: SGHVS and FNYEAQ. The junction had 6 bases not matched to a gene; V was cut back by 1 base and J by 0 bases. The CDR3 bases are TGTGCCAGCAGCTTAGGCCGCGGGGGTAACTCTGGGGCCAACGTCCTGACTTTC. It codes for CASSLGRGGNSGANVLTF. The whole variable domain, filled in from reference TRBV7-6 and TRBJ2-6, reads GAGVSQSPRYKVTKRGQDVALRCDPISGHVSLYWYRQALGQGPEFLTYFNYEAQQDKSGLPNDRFSAERPEGSISTLTIQRTEQRDSAMYRCASSLGRGGNSGANVLTFGAGSRLTVL.

The rearrangement joins TRBV7-9 to TRBJ2-2; 9 bases match TRBD2. The length of the CDR3 is 16 residues. After removal of 6 bases from V and 2 bases from J, the junction contained 7 bases not matched to a gene. The germline CDR1 and CDR2 sequences are SEHNR and FQNEAQ (reference sequence). The CDR3 is CASRYIAGVNTGELFF. CDR3 DNA sequence: TGTGCCAGCAGATATATAGCGGGAGTAAACACCGGGGAGCTGTTTTTT.

This clone was recorded once. This rearrangement joins TRBV7-9 to TRBJ1-4; D might be TRBD1 (6 bases). The V gene lost 5 bases and the J gene lost 5 bases, with 12 bases spanning the gap. The CDR3 totals 14 residues. The germline CDR1 and CDR2 sequences are SEHNR and FQNEAQ (reference sequence). The CDR3 loop is CASSLGGGNEKLFF. The CDR3 nucleotides are TGTGCCAGCAGCCTTGGAGGGGGAAATGAAAAACTGTTTTTT. Drawing the rest from reference TRBV7-9 and TRBJ1-4, the complete variable domain is DTGVSQNPRHKITKRGQNVTFRCDPISEHNRLYWYRQTLGQGPEFLTYFQNEAQLEKSRLLSDRFSAERPKGSFSTLEIQRTEQGDSAMYLCASSLGGGNEKLFFGSGTQLSVL.

The chain couples TRBV5-1 to TRBJ1-1, with a possible D match to TRBD1 (6 bases). Trimming removed 2 bases at V and 4 bases at J, with 9 bases between. The CDR3 contains 13 residues. The germline gives CDR1 SGHRS, CDR2 YFSETQ. The CDR3 DNA is TGCGCCAGCAGCTTATCAGGGGTCACTGAAGCTTTCTTT. It translates to CASSLSGVTEAFF. Filled out from reference TRBV5-1 and TRBJ1-1, the complete variable domain reads KAGVTQTPRYLIKTRGQQVTLSCSPISGHRSVSWYQQTPGQGLQFLFEYFSETQRNKGNFPGRFSGRQFSNSRSEMNVSTLELGDSALYLCASSLSGVTEAFFGQGTRLTVV.

The V call is TRBV14, the J call TRBJ2-7; D unclear. The V end lost 1 base, the J end lost 1 base, and 11 bases lay between the germline ends. CDR1 and CDR2 from the germline V gene are SGHDN and FVKESK. The CDR3 runs 15 residues. CDR3 region: CASSQVGSISYEQYF. CDR3 bases: TGTGCCAGCAGCCAAGTCGGAAGTATATCCTACGAGCAGTACTTC. Variable domain in full (rest from reference TRBV14 and TRBJ2-7): EAGVTQFPSHSVIEKGQTVTLRCDPISGHDNLYWYRRVMGKEIKFLLHFVKESKQDESGMPNNRFLAERTGGTYSTLKVQPAELEDSGVYFCASSQVGSISYEQYFGPGTRLTVT.

This clone has only one observation. The CDR3 sequence is CASSIESSSYTF. The CDR3, as DNA: TGTGCCAGTAGTATTGAGAGTTCCAGCTACACCTTC. The chain joins TRBV19 to TRBJ1-2; D gene ambiguous. Germline CDR1 and CDR2: LNHDA and SQIVND (reference sequence). This CDR3 is 12 amino acids long. V gave up 3 bases and J gave up 9 bases, with 11 bases separating them. Full variable domain (outside the CDR3, taken from reference TRBV19 and TRBJ1-2): DGGITQSPKYLFRKEGQNVTLSCEQNLNHDAMYWYRQDPGQGLRLIYYSQIVNDFQKGDIAEGYSVSREKKESFPLTVTSAQKNPTAFYLCASSIESSSYTFGSGTRLTVV.

The chain is built from TRBV19 and TRBJ2-3; 7 bases match TRBD2. This CDR3 has 16 amino acids. Looked up from germline, CDR1 is LNHDA and CDR2 is SQIVND (reference sequence). V dropped 9 bases and J dropped 1; count of bases not matched to a gene: 13. CDR3 sequence (DNA): TGTGCCAGCCGCAGGGACTACCACCCCGGCACAGATACGCAGTATTTT. Its translation is CASRRDYHPGTDTQYF.

The chain couples TRBV11-2 to TRBJ2-3; D is undetermined. CDR1 is SGHAT, CDR2 FQNNGV, per germline. V was shortened by 3 bases and J by 2 bases, with 12 bases between the two germline ends. The CDR3 length is 15 residues. The CDR3 coding sequence is TGTGCCAGCAGCTTTAGTAGGGTGGCCACAGATACGCAGTATTTT. It is translated as CASSFSRVATDTQYF.

This chain links TRBV3-1 (or the pseudogene TRBV3-2) with TRBJ1-1; possibly TRBD1 for D (5 bases). This CDR3 is built from 15 residues. V shed 0 bases and J shed 4 bases, with 12 bases lying between them. From germline, CDR1 is LGHDT and CDR2 YNNKEL (reference sequence). The CDR3 DNA is TGTGCCAGCAGCCAAGAAGCAGGGTATTCCACTGAAGCTTTCTTT. Amino acids: CASSQEAGYSTEAFF.

The rearrangement uses TRBV28 and TRBJ2-7; 7 nucleotides match TRBD1. The CDR3 extends over 16 amino acids. Germline CDR1 MDHEN, CDR2 SYDVKM. The trim removed 6 bases at V and 0 bases at J, leaving 11 bases unmatched. As DNA, the CDR3 is TGTGCCAGCAGGCGCGACAGGGCTCAAGACTCCTACGAGCAGTACTTC. Amino acid sequence: CASRRDRAQDSYEQYF.

This chain links TRBV7-6 with TRBJ1-4, with 9 bases matching TRBD1. Germline CDR1 SGHVS, CDR2 FNYEAQ. V gave up 5 bases and J gave up 5 bases; unmatched junction bases: 6. The CDR3 loop spans 15 amino acids. The DNA of the CDR3 is TGTGCCAGCAGCCCCGGGACAGGGCCAAATGAAAAACTGTTTTTT. It codes for CASSPGTGPNEKLFF.

The chain uses TRBV19 and TRBJ2-7; no clear D gene. Germline CDR1 reads LNHDA; CDR2 reads SQIVND (reference sequence). This CDR3 is 15 amino acids long. The V end lost 1 base, the J end lost 5 bases, and 15 bases lay between the germline ends. The DNA for the CDR3 is TGTGCCAGTAGTATAGGAGGCAGCTTAGGCGACGAGCAGTACTTC. Translating it yields CASSIGGSLGDEQYF. Using reference TRBV19 and TRBJ2-7 for the parts outside the CDR3, the full variable domain is DGGITQSPKYLFRKEGQNVTLSCEQNLNHDAMYWYRQDPGQGLRLIYYSQIVNDFQKGDIAEGYSVSREKKESFPLTVTSAQKNPTAFYLCASSIGGSLGDEQYFGPGTRLTVT.

The chain carries TRBV6-2 or TRBV6-3 and TRBJ2-1; the match to TRBD2 covers 14 bases. J gave up 7 bases and V 6 bases, and 8 bases lay outside the gene matches. CDR1 is MNHEY and CDR2 is SVGEGT in the germline V gene. This CDR3 has 16 amino acids. In nucleotides, the CDR3 is TGTGCCAGCAGCCCGTGGACTAGCGGGAGGAGTAATGAGCAGTTCTTC. Protein: CASSPWTSGRSNEQFF.

The rearrangement links TRBV6-5 to TRBJ2-7, with 7 bases identical to TRBD2. Germline V gives CDR1 MNHEY, CDR2 SVGAGI. CDR3 length equals 15 residues. With 6 bases clipped from V and 0 bases from J, the junction kept 8 bases outside the gene matches. This chain's CDR3 is CASSISGLSSYEQYF. The DNA of the CDR3 is TGTGCCAGCAGCATTAGCGGGCTGAGCTCCTACGAGCAGTACTTC.

The chain has TRBV5-1 and TRBJ2-5; TRBD1 matches at 8 bases. Germline V lookup: CDR1 SGHRS, CDR2 YFSETQ. CDR3 length: 14 residues. The J segment lost 1 base and the V segment lost 4 bases, leaving 3 bases of the junction unmatched. The CDR3 loop reads CASSIQGVQETQYF. The CDR3 DNA reads as TGCGCCAGCAGCATACAGGGGGTCCAAGAGACCCAGTACTTC.

This clone came up once. The chain uses TRBV5-1 and TRBJ1-1; D uncertain. V lost 0 bases to trimming and J lost 0 bases, with 9 bases between them. CDR1 and CDR2 (germline): SGHRS, YFSETQ. The length of the CDR3 is 15 residues. The CDR3: CASSLGSRLNTEAFF. Written as DNA, the CDR3 is TGCGCCAGCAGCTTGGGTAGCAGATTGAACACTGAAGCTTTCTTT. Full variable domain (missing parts from reference TRBV5-1 and TRBJ1-1): KAGVTQTPRYLIKTRGQQVTLSCSPISGHRSVSWYQQTPGQGLQFLFEYFSETQRNKGNFPGRFSGRQFSNSRSEMNVSTLELGDSALYLCASSLGSRLNTEAFFGQGTRLTVV.

The rearrangement uses TRBV7-2 and TRBJ2-5, with 12 nucleotides matching TRBD2. V lost 4 bases and J lost 5; bases outside the gene matches: 2. This CDR3 comprises 14 residues. Germline V lookup: CDR1 SGHTA, CDR2 FQGNSA. For the CDR3, the DNA is TGTGCCAGCAGCTCCGGGACTAGCGGGGAGACCCAGTACTTC. This codes for CASSSGTSGETQYF.